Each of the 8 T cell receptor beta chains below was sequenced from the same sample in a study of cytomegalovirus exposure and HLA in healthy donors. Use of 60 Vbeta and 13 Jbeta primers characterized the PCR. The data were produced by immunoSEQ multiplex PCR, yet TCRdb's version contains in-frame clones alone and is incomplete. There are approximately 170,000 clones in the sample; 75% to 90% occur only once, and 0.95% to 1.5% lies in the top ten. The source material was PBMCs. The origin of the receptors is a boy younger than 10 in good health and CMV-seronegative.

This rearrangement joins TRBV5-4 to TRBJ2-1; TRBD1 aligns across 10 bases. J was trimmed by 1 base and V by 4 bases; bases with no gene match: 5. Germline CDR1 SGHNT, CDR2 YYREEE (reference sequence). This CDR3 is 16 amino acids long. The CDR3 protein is CASSTTGGESYNEQFF. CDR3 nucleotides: TGTGCCAGCAGCACGACAGGGGGCGAGTCCTACAATGAGCAGTTCTTC.

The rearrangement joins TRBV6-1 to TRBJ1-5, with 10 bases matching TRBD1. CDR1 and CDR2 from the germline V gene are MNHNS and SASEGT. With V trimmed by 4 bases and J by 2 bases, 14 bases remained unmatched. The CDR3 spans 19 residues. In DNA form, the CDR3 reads TGTGCCAGCAGTGCATACACTATGGACAGGGGGGGTGGCAATCAGCCCCAGCATTTT. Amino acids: CASSAYTMDRGGGNQPQHF.

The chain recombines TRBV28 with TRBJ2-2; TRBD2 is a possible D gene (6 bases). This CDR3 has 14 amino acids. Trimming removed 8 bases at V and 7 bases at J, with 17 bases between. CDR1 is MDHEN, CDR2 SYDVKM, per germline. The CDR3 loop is CASQQRRVGGELFF. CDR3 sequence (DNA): TGTGCCAGCCAGCAAAGGAGGGTAGGCGGGGAGCTGTTTTTT.

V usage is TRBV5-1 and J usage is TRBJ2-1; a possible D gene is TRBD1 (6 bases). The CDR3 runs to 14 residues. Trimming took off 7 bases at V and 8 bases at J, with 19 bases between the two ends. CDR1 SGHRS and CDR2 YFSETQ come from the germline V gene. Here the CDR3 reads CASGDTSPADEQFF. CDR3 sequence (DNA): TGCGCCAGCGGGGACACCTCTCCTGCAGATGAGCAGTTCTTC.

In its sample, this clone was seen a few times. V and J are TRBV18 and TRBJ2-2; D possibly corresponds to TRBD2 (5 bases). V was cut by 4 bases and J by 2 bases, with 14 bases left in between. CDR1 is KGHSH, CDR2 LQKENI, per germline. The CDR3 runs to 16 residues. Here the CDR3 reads CASSLGLDPNTGELFF. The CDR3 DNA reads TGTGCCAGCTCACTTGGACTGGATCCTAACACCGGGGAGCTGTTTTTT.

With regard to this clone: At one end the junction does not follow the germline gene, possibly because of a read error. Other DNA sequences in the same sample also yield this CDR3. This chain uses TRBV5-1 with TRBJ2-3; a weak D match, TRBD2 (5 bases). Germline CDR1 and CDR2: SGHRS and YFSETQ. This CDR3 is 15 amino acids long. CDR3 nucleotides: TGTGCCAGCAGCTCCGGAGCGGTTCTCACAGATACGCAGTATTTT. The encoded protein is CASSSGAVLTDTQYF.

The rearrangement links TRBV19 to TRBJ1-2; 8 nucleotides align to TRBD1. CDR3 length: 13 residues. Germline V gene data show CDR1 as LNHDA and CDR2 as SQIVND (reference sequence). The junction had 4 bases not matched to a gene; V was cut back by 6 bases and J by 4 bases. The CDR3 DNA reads TGTGCCAGTAGGAGACAGGGGTCCTATGGCTACACCTTC. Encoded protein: CASRRQGSYGYTF.

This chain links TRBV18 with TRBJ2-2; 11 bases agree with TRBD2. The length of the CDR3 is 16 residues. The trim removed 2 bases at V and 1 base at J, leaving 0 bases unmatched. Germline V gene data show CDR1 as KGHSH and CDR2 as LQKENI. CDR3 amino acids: CASSPGLAGNTGELFF. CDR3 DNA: TGTGCCAGCTCACCAGGACTAGCGGGGAACACCGGGGAGCTGTTTTTT.